This T cell receptor beta chain was captured in a study of regulatory T cells in long-lasting Graves disease. This clonotype appeared many times. There are 18 residues in the CDR3. Losses at the gene ends were 0 bases for V and 5 bases for J; bases not matched to a gene: 14. Time point defined: newly diagnosed GD, antithyroid drugs for less than 3 months. With RNA extracted from PBMCs as input, the TCR library was made. For TCR beta, libraries came from iRepertoire HTBI primers and Arm-PCR of CDR3 regions. One entry per CDR3 protein, called by TCRdb with MiXCR from the multiplex PCR reads. The sample has some 600,000 distinct CDR3 sequences; 15% to 20% are singletons. These same records also appear under a second study, on T cells in Graves' hyperthyroidism and ophthalmopathy.

This receptor was taken from a man younger than 35 with Graves disease. The source was peripheral blood mononuclear cells (PBMCs), collected at new diagnosis, from a patient treated with antithyroid drugs. The chain recombines TRBV12-3 or TRBV12-4 with TRBJ2-5; 8 nucleotides align to TRBD2. The CDR3 coding sequence is TGTGCCAGCAGTTTAGCGAGAGGACTAGCCGGAGATCCGGAGACCCAGTACTTC. Residues: CASSLARGLAGDPETQYF.